This T cell receptor (beta chain) originates from a study of cytomegalovirus exposure and HLA in healthy donors. Study-wide results and caveats: Excluded were some V segments that proved indistinguishable, including TRBV6-2 and TRBV6-3.

V was trimmed by 0 bases and J by 1 base, leaving 10 bases between them. CDR3 length: 16 amino acids. Germline V gene sequence: CDR1 SGDLS, CDR2 YYNGEE. PCR primers comprised 60 Vbeta and 13 Jbeta primers. Some clones are missing from TCRdb's copy, which holds only in-frame ones; the method was immunoSEQ multiplex PCR. Among under 95,000 clones listed, 75% were seen once. Note on this clone: The antigen is unknown.

Sequencing input: PBMCs. The source is a man aged 35 to 55 in good health and CMV-seronegative. The chain is built from TRBV9 and TRBJ2-2, with a possible D match to TRBD1 (6 bases). The CDR3 here is CASSVDIGGNTGELFF. The CDR3 DNA reads TGTGCCAGCAGCGTAGATATAGGGGGGAACACCGGGGAGCTGTTTTTT.